This TCR beta chain emerged from a study of CD8+CD57+ T cells in acquired aplastic anemia. In its sample, this clonotype was seen many times. TCR beta VDJ and CDR3 were profiled, and genomic DNA was the template. MiXCR, run by TCRdb on the reads, gives a single entry per CDR3 protein. The table lists 310,000 or so distinct CDR3 sequences, 50% to 65% of them singletons. The authors sequenced patients whose flow cytometry had shown CD8+CD57+ cell expansion. This CDR3 contains 13 residues. Deletions cut 2 bases from V and 6 bases from J, with 8 bases between. Germline lookup yields CDR1 DFQATT and CDR2 SNEGSKA (reference sequence).

This rearrangement joins TRBV20-1 to TRBJ1-6; D is perhaps TRBD1 (6 bases). The specimen was sorted CD4+, CD8+, or CD8+CD57+ T cells (not recorded which) from PBMCs. The receptor was isolated from a human donor with aplastic anemia. CDR3 DNA: TGCAGTGCTAGAAGGACAGTTAATTCACCCCTCCACTTT. Translated: CSARRTVNSPLHF.